Here is one T cell receptor beta chain with its context. The junction departs from the called germline gene at one end, perhaps through a read error. The patients had localized lung adenocarcinoma, a non-small cell subtype. The data were taken from a study of CD4 and CD8 cells across lung adenocarcinoma regions. TCRdb fed the PCR reads into MiXCR, producing one record per CDR3 protein. Among under 12,000 distinct CDR3 sequences listed, roughly 60% were seen once. Germline values: CDR1 MNHNS, CDR2 SASEGT. This CDR3 spans 15 amino acids. What was sequenced was CD8+ T cells from the margin of a lung tumor. V is TRBV6-1 and J is TRBJ2-4; 8 bases map to TRBD2. This clonotype was sampled from a male donor with lung adenocarcinoma. The CD4 and CD8 labels of this study may be unreliable. The CDR3 DNA reads TGTGGCAGCGTCGAGGGAGCGGGAGCCAAAGACATTCAGTACTTC. This gives the protein CGSVEGAGAKDIQYF.